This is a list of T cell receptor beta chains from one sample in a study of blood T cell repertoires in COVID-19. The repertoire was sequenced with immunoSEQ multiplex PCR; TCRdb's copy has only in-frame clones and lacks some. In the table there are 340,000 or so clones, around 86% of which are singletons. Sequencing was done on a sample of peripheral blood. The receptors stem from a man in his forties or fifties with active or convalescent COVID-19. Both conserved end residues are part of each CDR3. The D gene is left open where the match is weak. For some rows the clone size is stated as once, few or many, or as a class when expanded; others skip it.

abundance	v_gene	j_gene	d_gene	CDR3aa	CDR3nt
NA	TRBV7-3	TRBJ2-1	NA	CASSLMAVSYNEQFF	TGTGCCAGCAGCTTAATGGCAGTCTCCTACAATGAGCAGTTCTTC
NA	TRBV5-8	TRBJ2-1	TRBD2	CASSRDWEGEQFF	TGTGCCAGCAGCCGTGACTGGGAGGGAGAGCAGTTCTTC
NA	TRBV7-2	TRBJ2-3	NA	CASSLLSTYTDTQYF	TGTGCCAGCAGCTTGCTATCTACCTACACAGATACGCAGTATTTT
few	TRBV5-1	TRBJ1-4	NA	CASSFGNGDEKLFF	NA
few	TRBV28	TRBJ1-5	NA	CASSLLRDNQPQHF	TGTGCCAGCAGTTTACTCCGGGACAATCAGCCCCAGCATTTT
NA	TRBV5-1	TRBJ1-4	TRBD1	CASSWGQPGNEKLFF	TGCGCCAGCAGCTGGGGACAGCCGGGAAATGAAAAACTGTTTTTT
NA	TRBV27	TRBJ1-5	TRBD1	CASRTGQGRNQPQHF	TGTGCCAGCAGAACTGGACAGGGACGCAATCAGCCCCAGCATTTT
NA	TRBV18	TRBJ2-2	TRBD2	CASSQQHRLAGALTGELFF	TGTGCCAGCTCACAACAGCATCGACTAGCGGGAGCCCTAACCGGGGAGCTGTTTTTT
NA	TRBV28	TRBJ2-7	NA	CASRMAGDSGEQYF	TGTGCCAGCAGGATGGCTGGGGACTCTGGCGAGCAGTACTTC
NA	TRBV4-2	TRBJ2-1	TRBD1	CASSRSRGRDEQFF	TGTGCCAGCAGCCGGTCCAGGGGGCGTGATGAGCAGTTCTTC
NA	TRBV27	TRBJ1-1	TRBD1	CASSLRGQPWMNTEAFF	TGTGCCAGCAGTCTCCGGGGACAGCCCTGGATGAACACTGAAGCTTTCTTT
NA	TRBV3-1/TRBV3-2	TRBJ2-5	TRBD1	CASSKQGALETQYF	TGTGCCAGCAGCAAACAGGGGGCACTTGAGACCCAGTACTTC
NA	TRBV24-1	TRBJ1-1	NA	CATSDTSAGKNTEAFF	TGTGCCACCAGTGATACCTCCGCCGGGAAGAACACTGAAGCTTTCTTT
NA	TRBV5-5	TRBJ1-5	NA	CASSLQGDQPQHF	TGTGCCAGCAGCTTGCAGGGCGATCAGCCCCAGCATTTT
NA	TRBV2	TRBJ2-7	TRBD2	CATTGGSSYEQYF	TGTGCCACCACGGGGGGAAGCTCCTACGAGCAGTACTTC
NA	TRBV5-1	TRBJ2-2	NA	CASSLERNTGELFF	TGCGCCAGCAGCTTGGAGCGGAACACCGGGGAGCTGTTTTTT
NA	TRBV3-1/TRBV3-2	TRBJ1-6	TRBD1	CASSQRDRNSPLHF	TGTGCCAGCAGCCAAAGGGACAGGAATTCACCCCTCCACTTT
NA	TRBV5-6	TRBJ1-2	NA	CASSLYSQALSGYTF	TGTGCCAGCAGCTTGTATTCGCAGGCCCTCTCTGGCTACACCTTC
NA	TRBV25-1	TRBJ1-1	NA	CASSEVRECAEAFF	TGTGCCAGCAGTGAGGTGAGGGAATGCGCTGAAGCTTTCTTT
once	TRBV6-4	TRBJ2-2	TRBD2	CASSTSGNTGELFF	TGTGCCAGCAGTACTAGCGGAAACACCGGGGAGCTGTTTTTT